Below, 12 T cell receptor beta chains from the same sample are listed, as sequenced in a study of control samples from healthy donors and cancer patients. Sequencing was performed with immunoSEQ multiplex PCR; in TCRdb, only in-frame clones are kept and a portion is missing. The data hold 40,000 to 60,000 clones, with about 88% observed a single time. The specimen sequenced was PBMCs. All receptors come from a man between 45 and 60 years old with head and neck cancer.

The gene calls are TRBV18 and TRBJ1-1; the D is unclear. The CDR3 has 15 residues. V gave up 6 bases and J gave up 1 base, with 15 bases separating them. Germline V gene sequence: CDR1 KGHSH, CDR2 LQKENI. The CDR3 DNA sequence: TGTGCCAGCTCTGTCTCCGGGCCAGCGAACACTGAAGCTTTCTTT. It translates to CASSVSGPANTEAFF.

Here the CDR3 DNA reads TGTGCCAGCAGCCCCCGAGGGCGTAACTCCTACGAGCAGTACTTC. It codes for CASSPRGRNSYEQYF. This rearrangement joins TRBV3-1 (or the pseudogene TRBV3-2) to TRBJ2-7; D perhaps matches TRBD2 (5 bases). V was clipped by 4 bases and J by 0 bases, with 13 bases between them. Germline V gene lookup returns CDR1 LGHDT and CDR2 YNNKEL (reference sequence). The CDR3 runs 15 residues.

This sequence joins TRBV19 and TRBJ2-2; weak D call: TRBD2 (5 bases). V gave up 0 bases and J gave up 7 bases, with 15 bases separating them. The CDR3 contains 16 residues. CDR1 is LNHDA, CDR2 SQIVND, per germline (reference sequence). This chain's CDR3 is CASSIDLYGIGGELFF. For the CDR3, the DNA is TGTGCCAGTAGTATAGATCTATACGGGATAGGCGGGGAGCTGTTTTTT.

The chain combines TRBV21-1 with TRBJ2-1; the table's D call, TRBD2, was not checked against the DNA. TRBV21-1 is listed as a pseudogene. This CDR3 is 15 amino acids long. CDR3 in amino acids: CASSKGTSGSNEQFF. The DNA of the CDR3 is TGTGCCAGCAGCAAAGGCACTAGCGGGAGTAATGAGCAGTTCTTC.

The chain is built from TRBV5-1 and TRBJ1-4; D is possibly TRBD1 (5 bases). The CDR3 length is 15 residues. Trimming pared 0 bases from V and 7 bases from J, leaving 13 bases between. Looked up from germline, CDR1 is SGHRS and CDR2 is YFSETQ. CDR3 nucleotide sequence: TGCGCCAGCAGCTTGGTTGGGGGTGGACGTGAAAAACTGTTTTTT. It translates to CASSLVGGGREKLFF. Using reference TRBV5-1 and TRBJ1-4 for the parts outside the CDR3, the full variable domain is KAGVTQTPRYLIKTRGQQVTLSCSPISGHRSVSWYQQTPGQGLQFLFEYFSETQRNKGNFPGRFSGRQFSNSRSEMNVSTLELGDSALYLCASSLVGGGREKLFFGSGTQLSVL.

CDR3 in amino acids: CASSQDLLGLYGYTF. The CDR3 DNA reads as TGTGCCAGCAGCCAAGATCTGCTAGGTCTCTATGGCTACACCTTC. The J gene is TRBJ1-2, the V gene TRBV3-1 (or the pseudogene TRBV3-2), with D unclear. From germline, CDR1 is LGHDT and CDR2 YNNKEL (reference sequence). The CDR3 is 15 amino acids. Trimming left V 0 bases short and J 4 bases short, with 12 bases between.

The rearrangement joins TRBV7-9 to TRBJ2-1; D is perhaps TRBD2 (6 bases). Trimming cost V 4 bases and J 4 bases, with 14 bases left between them. The CDR3 length is 15 residues. Germline V CDR1 and CDR2: SEHNR, FQNEAQ (reference sequence). CDR3 protein: CASSSVRDSYNEQFF. CDR3 nucleotide sequence: TGTGCCAGCAGCTCGGTTAGGGACTCGTACAATGAGCAGTTCTTC.

The table lists this clone with a count of one. CDR3 bases: TGTGCCAGTAGTACTATGGGGACAGGGGGACAGCCCCAGCATTTT. Translated: CASSTMGTGGQPQHF. This sequence joins TRBV19 and TRBJ1-5, with 11 positions matching TRBD1. CDR3 size: 15 residues. V shed 4 bases and J 7 bases; nucleotides not matched to a gene: 6. Germline V gives CDR1 LNHDA, CDR2 SQIVND (reference sequence).

This clone was picked up one time. The chain combines TRBV3-1 (or the pseudogene TRBV3-2) with TRBJ1-6; D is perhaps TRBD1 (6 bases). The CDR3 totals 16 residues. Between the trimmed V and J ends, which lost 2 bases and 1 base, there was a span of 9 bases. Germline V gene lookup returns CDR1 LGHDT and CDR2 YNNKEL (reference sequence). CDR3 nucleotide sequence: TGTGCCAGCAGCCAAAGGCAGGGGTCCTATAATTCACCCCTCCACTTT. It translates to CASSQRQGSYNSPLHF.

For the CDR3, the DNA is TGCAGTGCTAGTAAAGGGAACTATGGCTACACCTTC. This translates into CSASKGNYGYTF. The chain is built from TRBV20-1 and TRBJ1-2; D unclear. This CDR3 is 12 amino acids long. V lost 3 bases to trimming and J lost 2 bases, with 7 bases between them. Germline CDR1 and CDR2: DFQATT and SNEGSKA (reference sequence).

The rearrangement links TRBV10-1 to TRBJ2-7; D tentatively reads TRBD1 or TRBD2 (5 bases each). This CDR3 is built from 13 residues. Trimming left V 5 bases short and J 1 base short, with 9 bases between. Germline CDR1 WNHNN, CDR2 SYGVQD (reference sequence). The CDR3 reads CASSPGPSYEQYF. DNA of the CDR3: TGCGCCAGCAGTCCGGGACCATCCTACGAGCAGTACTTC.

This chain links TRBV11-2 with TRBJ2-1; no firm D call. CDR1 is SGHAT and CDR2 is FQNNGV in the germline V gene. V shed 0 bases and J shed 9 bases, with 12 bases lying between them. The CDR3 loop spans 14 amino acids. The CDR3, as DNA: TGTGCCAGCAGCTTAGATCGGGTTGCCACTGAGCAGTTCTTC. It is translated as CASSLDRVATEQFF.